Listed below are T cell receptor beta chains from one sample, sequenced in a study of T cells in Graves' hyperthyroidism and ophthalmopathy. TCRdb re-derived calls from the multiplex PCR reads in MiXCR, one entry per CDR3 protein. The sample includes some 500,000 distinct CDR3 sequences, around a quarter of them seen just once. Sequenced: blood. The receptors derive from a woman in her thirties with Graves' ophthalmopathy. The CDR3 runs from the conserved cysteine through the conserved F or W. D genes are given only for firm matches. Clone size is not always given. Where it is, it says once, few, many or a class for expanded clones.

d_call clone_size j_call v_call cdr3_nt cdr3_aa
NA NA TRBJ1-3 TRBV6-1 TGTGCCAGCAGCGGAAACACCATACATTTT CASSGNTIHF
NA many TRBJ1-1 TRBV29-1 TGCAGCGCCCGAGGGCAGGGTGAAACTTTCTTT CSARGQGETFF
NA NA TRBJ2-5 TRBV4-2 TGTGCCAGCAGCCTTGGGGGGGGGCTGGTGGAGACCCAGTACTTC CASSLGGGLVETQYF
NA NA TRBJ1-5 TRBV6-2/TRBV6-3 TGTGCCAGCAGCCAACAGGGTCCGCAGCCCCAGCATTTT CASSQQGPQPQHF
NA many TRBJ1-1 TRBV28 TGTGCCAGCAGTTTAGTTAACCTATTTCAAAGGGCTGAAGCTTTCTTT CASSLVNLFQRAEAFF
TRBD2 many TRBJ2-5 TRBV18 TGTGCCAGCTCACGGGGACTAGCGGGGCAAGAGACCCAGTACTTC CASSRGLAGQETQYF
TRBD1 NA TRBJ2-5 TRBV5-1 TGCGCCAGCAGCTCCTTGGACAGGGCGTACCAAGAGACCCAGTACTTC CASSSLDRAYQETQYF
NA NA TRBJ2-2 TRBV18 TGTGCCAGCTCACCACGGGGTGGAGACTTGAACACCGGGGAGCTGTTTTTT CASSPRGGDLNTGELFF
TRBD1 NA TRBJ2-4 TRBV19 TGTGCCAGTAGTATCCGACCGGGACAGACAAACATTCAGTACTTC CASSIRPGQTNIQYF
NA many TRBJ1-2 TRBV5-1 TGCGCCAGCAGCGGTGGTGGGGCGGGCTATGGCTACACCTTC CASSGGGAGYGYTF
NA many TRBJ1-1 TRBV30 TGTGCCTGGAGTGGGGCGATGAACACTGAAGCTTTCTTT CAWSGAMNTEAFF
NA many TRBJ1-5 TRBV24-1 TGTGCCACCGGCGCGTCAAGCAATCAGCCCCAGCATTTT CATGASSNQPQHF
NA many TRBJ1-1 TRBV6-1 TGTGCCAGCAGAGAGTGGGGCACTGAAGCTTTCTTT CASREWGTEAFF
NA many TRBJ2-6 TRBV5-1 TGCGCCAGCCTTACCGGGGCTGGGGCCAACGTCCTGACTTTC CASLTGAGANVLTF
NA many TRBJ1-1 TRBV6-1 TGTGCCAGCAGCTTCGATATTAATGGGGCTGAAGCTTTCTTT CASSFDINGAEAFF
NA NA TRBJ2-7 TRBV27 TGTGCCAGCAGTTTTAAGGGCCACTCCTACGAGCAGTACTTC CASSFKGHSYEQYF
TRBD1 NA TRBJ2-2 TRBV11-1 TGTGCCAGCAGCTTGGACAGGGTGGGCGCGAACACCGGGGAGCTGTTTTTT CASSLDRVGANTGELFF
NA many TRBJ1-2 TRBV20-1 TGCAGTGCTAGAGATTTCGCGGACAGCAACTATGGCTACACCTTC CSARDFADSNYGYTF
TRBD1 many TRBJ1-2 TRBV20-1 TGCAGTGCTGAGGGACAGGATTTGGACTATGGCTACACCTTC CSAEGQDLDYGYTF
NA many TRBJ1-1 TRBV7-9 TGTGCCAGCAGTCCAGTGGTAACTGAAGCTTTCTTT CASSPVVTEAFF
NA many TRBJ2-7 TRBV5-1 TGCGCCAGCAGGAGACCGGAGACAGGCCAATACGAGCAGTACTTC CASRRPETGQYEQYF
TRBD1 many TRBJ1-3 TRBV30 TGTGCCTGGAGTATACAGGGGGCGTGGGGAAACACCATATATTTT CAWSIQGAWGNTIYF
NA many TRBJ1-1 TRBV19 TGTGCCAGTAGTATTTTCGGGAACATGAACACTGAAGCTTTCTTT CASSIFGNMNTEAFF
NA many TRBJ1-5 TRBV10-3 TGTGCCATCAGTGATTCCATTTACCGGGGCAATCAGCCCCAGCATTTT CAISDSIYRGNQPQHF
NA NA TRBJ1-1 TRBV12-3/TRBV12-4 TGTGCCAGCAGCTCGACTCCTGGGGGCGTCGGCACTGAAGCTTTCTTT CASSSTPGGVGTEAFF
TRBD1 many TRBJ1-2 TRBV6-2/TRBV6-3 TGTGCCAGCAGTCGGGACAGGTATTATGGCTACACCTTC CASSRDRYYGYTF
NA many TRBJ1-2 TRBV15 TGTGCCACCAGCAGAGATATTCCAGAGAGCCTCATTTATGGCTACACCTTC CATSRDIPESLIYGYTF
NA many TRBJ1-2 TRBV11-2 TGTGCCAGCAGCTTAGATCAGGGGCCGTTTCTAACTTCCCTCTATGGCTACACCTTC CASSLDQGPFLTSLYGYTF
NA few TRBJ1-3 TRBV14 TGTGCCAGCAGCCACAACAGCTCCCCTGGAAACACCATATATTTT CASSHNSSPGNTIYF
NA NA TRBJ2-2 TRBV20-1 TGCAGTGCTAGAGTTACCGGACGGAGGGGCGCCACCGGGGAGCTGTTTTTT CSARVTGRRGATGELFF
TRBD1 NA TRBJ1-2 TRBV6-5 TGTGCCAGCAGTTCGACAGGGGGTTGGGGCTACACCTTC CASSSTGGWGYTF
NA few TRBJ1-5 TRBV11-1 TGTGCCAGCAGCTTATCCGGGGATTATAGCAATCAGCCCCAGCATTTT CASSLSGDYSNQPQHF
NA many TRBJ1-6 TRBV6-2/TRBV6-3 TGTGCCAGCACCGCCCACAGGACAGAATATAATTCACCCCTCCACTTT CASTAHRTEYNSPLHF
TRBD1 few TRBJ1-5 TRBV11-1 TGTGCCAGCAGCCACGCAACTGGGACAGGGGCCAATCAGCCCCAGCATTTT CASSHATGTGANQPQHF
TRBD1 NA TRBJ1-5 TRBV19 TGTGCCAGTAAACTTACAGGGGACCAGCCCCAGCATTTT CASKLTGDQPQHF
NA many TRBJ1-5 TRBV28 TGTGCCAGCAGTTTTCGGGGCCTAGGAGATCAGCCCCAGCATTTT CASSFRGLGDQPQHF
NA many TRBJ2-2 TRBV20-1 TGCAGTGCTAGAGATGCGGGAAGGGGACAGATCACCGGGGAGCTGTTTTTT CSARDAGRGQITGELFF
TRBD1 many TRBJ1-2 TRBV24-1 TGTGCCACCAGTGATTTGACAGGGGGCTCTGGCTACACCTTC CATSDLTGGSGYTF
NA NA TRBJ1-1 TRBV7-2 TGTGCCAGCAGCCTCCTGACGGTCTCCAGCACTGAAGCTTTCTTT CASSLLTVSSTEAFF
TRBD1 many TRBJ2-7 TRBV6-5 TGTGCCAGCAGTTACTCGGGACAGGGCTACGAGCAGTACTTC CASSYSGQGYEQYF
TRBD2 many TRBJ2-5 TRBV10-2 TGCGCCAGCAGTGAGACGGGGGGGCGACAAGAGACCCAGTACTTC CASSETGGRQETQYF
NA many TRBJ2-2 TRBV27 TGTGCCAGCAGTTCCTATGGGACCTACACCGGGGAGCTGTTTTTT CASSSYGTYTGELFF
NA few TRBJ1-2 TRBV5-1 TGCGCCAGCAGCATTCAGGGGTTGGATGGCTACACCTTC CASSIQGLDGYTF
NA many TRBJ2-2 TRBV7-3 TGTGCCAGCAGCTTAACGAGTTGGGGTTTGAACACCGGGGAGCTGTTTTTT CASSLTSWGLNTGELFF
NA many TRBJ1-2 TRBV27 TGTGCTATTAAGGAGGAAAGTGGCTACACCTTC CAIKEESGYTF
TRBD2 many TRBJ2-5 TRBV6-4 TGTGCCAGCAGTACCCTGGGACTAGCGGAGACCCAGTACTTC CASSTLGLAETQYF
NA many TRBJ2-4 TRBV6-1 TGTGCCAGCAGTGATGGGCCGTCGAACATTCAGTACTTC CASSDGPSNIQYF
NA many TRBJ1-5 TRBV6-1 TGTGCCAGCGCGACCTCTAATCAGCCCCAGCATTTT CASATSNQPQHF
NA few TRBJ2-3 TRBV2 TGTGCCAGCAGTGAACTAGGGGGGGTCACAGATACGCAGTATTTT CASSELGGVTDTQYF
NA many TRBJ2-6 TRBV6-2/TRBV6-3 TGTGCCAGCAGCCGCTGGATTAGAACTGGGGCCAACGTCCTGACTTTC CASSRWIRTGANVLTF
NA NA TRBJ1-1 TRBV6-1 TGTGCCAGCAGTGATCGCTCCTTCACTGAAGCTTTCTTT CASSDRSFTEAFF
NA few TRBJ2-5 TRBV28 TGTGCCAGCAGTCTGACTCCGGGACGGTACCAAGAGACCCAGTACTTC CASSLTPGRYQETQYF
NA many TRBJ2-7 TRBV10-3 TGTGCCATCAGTGAGTCGATGGGGGGCCTGACCGAGCAGTACTTC CAISESMGGLTEQYF